These T cell receptor beta chains were read from a single sample in a study of T-cell reconstitution after alpha-beta-depleted transplantation in children. MiXCR, run by TCRdb on the PCR reads, gives a single entry per CDR3 protein. The sample includes fewer than 700,000 distinct CDR3 sequences, more than 20% of them seen just once. The sequences come from PBMCs, mostly from graft donor cells, collected 360 days after TCRalphabeta/CD19-depleted stem cell transplant. The receptors stem from a boy younger than two who had a stem cell transplant for acute myeloid leukemia, so the T cells may come from the graft donor. The CDR3 runs from the conserved cysteine through the conserved F or W. D genes are given only for firm matches. Clone size, where shown, is once, few, many, or a class for clones that have expanded.

16	TRBJ1-1	-	TRBV4-3	-	CASSQVRSFENTEAFF	TGCGCCAGCAGCCAAGTTAGGTCGTTTGAGAACACTGAAGCTTTCTTT
12	TRBJ2-3	TRBD1	TRBV20-1	few	CSARKTGNTQYF	TGCAGTGCTAGAAAGACAGGGAATACGCAGTATTTT
14	TRBJ2-5	-	TRBV12-3/TRBV12-4	few	CASRPPGGGETQYF	TGTGCCTCCCGTCCTCCAGGGGGAGGAGAGACCCAGTACTTC
14	TRBJ1-2	-	TRBV18	-	CASSPGIGGYGYTF	TGTGCCAGCTCACCAGGGATCGGAGGGTATGGCTACACCTTC
19	TRBJ2-4	-	TRBV28	-	CASSPLQYRRPPRGNIQYF	TGTGCCAGCAGTCCACTACAGTACAGAAGGCCACCGAGAGGGAACATTCAGTACTTC
11	TRBJ1-2	-	TRBV28	-	CASSIYYGYTF	TGTGCCAGCAGTATCTACTATGGCTACACCTTC
14	TRBJ2-7	-	TRBV20-1	-	CSARGGGLPYEQYF	TGCAGTGCTAGGGGAGGGGGGTTGCCCTACGAGCAGTACTTC
14	TRBJ2-4	-	TRBV20-1	-	CSAREPRGANIQYF	TGCAGTGCTAGAGAGCCCAGGGGGGCCAACATTCAGTACTTC
13	TRBJ2-2	-	TRBV29-1	-	CSVGWVGTGELFF	TGCAGCGTTGGGTGGGTAGGAACCGGGGAGCTGTTTTTT
14	TRBJ2-1	-	TRBV11-2	few	CASSLVQGGNEQFF	TGTGCCAGCAGCTTAGTCCAGGGTGGCAATGAGCAGTTCTTC
14	TRBJ1-1	-	TRBV12-3/TRBV12-4	few	CASSLGEVEAEAFF	TGTGCCAGCAGTTTGGGGGAGGTGGAGGCTGAAGCTTTCTTT
16	TRBJ1-6	TRBD1	TRBV20-1	-	CSASFAGQGRNSPLHF	TGCAGTGCTAGTTTTGCCGGACAGGGCCGGAATTCACCCCTCCACTTT
15	TRBJ2-7	TRBD2	TRBV20-1	-	CSARGTSGGGYEQYF	TGCAGTGCTAGAGGGACTAGCGGGGGGGGCTACGAGCAGTACTTC
17	TRBJ2-2	-	TRBV12-3/TRBV12-4	-	CASSYRALGHSTGELFF	TGTGCCAGCAGTTATAGGGCTTTAGGACACTCCACCGGGGAGCTGTTTTTT
14	TRBJ2-2	TRBD2	TRBV5-1	many	CASSFSGGAGELFF	TGCGCCAGCAGCTTTAGCGGGGGAGCCGGGGAGCTGTTTTTT
17	TRBJ1-5	-	TRBV11-3	few	CASSLVCGHPSNQPQHF	TGTGCCAGCAGCTTAGTATGCGGGCACCCTAGCAATCAGCCCCAGCATTTT
17	TRBJ2-5	-	TRBV4-3	many	CASSQGGAGHPQETQYF	TGCGCCAGCAGCCAAGGAGGTGCAGGACACCCACAAGAGACCCAGTACTTC
14	TRBJ1-2	-	TRBV5-1	many	CASSLDGGAYGYTF	TGCGCCAGCAGCTTGGATGGAGGGGCCTATGGCTACACCTTC
13	TRBJ1-6	TRBD1	TRBV20-1	-	CSARPRGPSPLHF	TGCAGTGCTAGACCCAGGGGGCCATCACCCCTCCACTTT
15	TRBJ2-7	TRBD2	TRBV2	-	CASSEARLAGAEQYF	TGTGCCAGCAGTGAAGCTAGACTAGCGGGGGCCGAGCAGTACTTC
10	TRBJ2-4	-	TRBV20-1	many	CSARVAIQYF	TGCAGTGCTAGAGTCGCCATTCAGTACTTC
15	TRBJ2-7	-	TRBV4-1	-	CASSSGPPEGNEQYF	TGCGCCAGCAGCTCCGGACCCCCGGAAGGCAACGAGCAGTACTTC
17	TRBJ1-4	TRBD1	TRBV10-2	few	CANPGTGTLATNEKLFF	TGCGCCAATCCCGGGACAGGGACTCTTGCAACTAATGAAAAACTGTTTTTT
17	TRBJ2-2	-	TRBV3-1	few	CASSQDTRILNTGELFF	TGTGCCAGCAGCCAGGATACTAGAATCCTGAACACCGGGGAGCTGTTTTTT
15	TRBJ1-2	TRBD1	TRBV15	-	CATRGYRGWNYGYTF	TGTGCCACCAGAGGATACAGGGGGTGGAACTATGGCTACACCTTC
15	TRBJ2-1	TRBD2	TRBV7-3	many	CASSDSSGGYNEQFF	TGTGCCAGCAGCGACAGTAGCGGGGGCTACAATGAGCAGTTCTTC
16	TRBJ2-2	TRBD2	TRBV29-1	-	CSVEPKGRGNTGELFF	TGCAGCGTTGAACCTAAGGGGAGGGGTAACACCGGGGAGCTGTTTTTT
15	TRBJ2-1	TRBD1	TRBV28	-	CASSLSGQGAQEQFF	TGTGCCAGCAGTTTATCCGGACAGGGGGCGCAGGAGCAGTTCTTC